The 23 T cell receptor beta chains below come from one sample, sequenced in a study of blood T cell repertoires in COVID-19. Assay used: immunoSEQ multiplex PCR; TCRdb lists only in-frame clones, some missing. Among about 160,000 clones listed, 81% were seen once. Sequences were obtained from peripheral blood. All receptors derive from a man aged 60 to 75 with active or convalescent COVID-19.

The chain links TRBV15 to TRBJ1-5; D might be TRBD1 (6 bases). Trimming stripped 5 bases from V and 6 bases from J, with 17 bases between. Germline V gene sequence: CDR1 LNHNV, CDR2 YYDKDF (reference sequence). This CDR3 region has 15 residues. CDR3 DNA: TGTGCCACCAGCTCAGACAGGACCACGGGTCAGCCCCAGCATTTT. Translating gives CATSSDRTTGQPQHF.

The chain uses TRBV9 and TRBJ2-3; D unresolved. Trimming cost V 0 bases and J 4 bases, with 9 bases left between them. From germline, CDR1 is SGDLS and CDR2 YYNGEE. This CDR3 comprises 14 residues. The CDR3 nucleotides are TGTGCCAGCAGCGTAGCTACCCAAGCAGATACGCAGTATTTT. Protein product: CASSVATQADTQYF.

The V gene is TRBV7-2, the J gene TRBJ1-5; D might be TRBD1 (5 bases). Trimming took off 1 base at V and 6 bases at J, with 13 bases between the two ends. The CDR3 is made up of 15 amino acids. Germline V lookup: CDR1 SGHTA, CDR2 FQGNSA. The CDR3 DNA reads TGTGCCAGCAGCTTAGAAGGGGCAGTAGGTCAGCCCCAGCATTTT. Translated, it gives CASSLEGAVGQPQHF. Supplemented by reference TRBV7-2 and TRBJ1-5, the full variable domain reads GAGVSQSPSNKVTEKGKDVELRCDPISGHTALYWYRQSLGQGLEFLIYFQGNSAPDKSGLPSDRFSAERTGGSVSTLTIQRTQQEDSAVYLCASSLEGAVGQPQHFGDGTRLSIL.

The CDR3 loop is CASSFQGYPSYNEQFF. CDR3 DNA: TGTGCCAGCAGCTTTCAGGGTTACCCTTCCTACAATGAGCAGTTCTTC. The V gene is TRBV11-1, the J gene TRBJ2-1; tentative D call: TRBD1 (5 bases). V was pared by 3 bases and J by 1 base, with 13 bases between. The CDR3 is 16 residues long. CDR1 is SGHAT and CDR2 is FQDESV in the germline V gene (reference sequence).

The chain employs TRBV12-3 or TRBV12-4 and TRBJ2-1, with 8 positions matching TRBD1. The CDR3 contains 13 residues. Trimming removed 6 bases from V and 9 bases from J; junction bases left unmatched: 7. CDR3 sequence: CASSTGGFREQFF. In nucleotides, the CDR3 is TGTGCCAGCAGCACAGGGGGGTTCCGTGAGCAGTTCTTC.

The V and J genes are TRBV11-3 and TRBJ2-2; the D gene is possibly TRBD1 (6 bases). This CDR3 comprises 15 residues. Per germline, CDR1 SGHNT and CDR2 YENEEA. The ends were cut back, 1 base at V and 6 bases at J, with 12 bases in the middle. The CDR3 reads CASSLGTAHAGELFF. The CDR3 nucleotides are TGTGCCAGCAGCTTAGGGACAGCGCACGCCGGGGAGCTGTTTTTT.

This clone was observed a single time. The V and J genes are TRBV5-1 and TRBJ1-5, with 7 positions matching TRBD1. The V and J ends lost 0 bases and 4 bases, in that order; junction bases with no gene match: 4. The CDR3 consists of 15 residues. Germline V gene sequence: CDR1 SGHRS, CDR2 YFSETQ. The CDR3 DNA reads as TGCGCCAGCAGCTTGGGGGGACAGCCTAATCAGCCCCAGCATTTT. The encoded protein is CASSLGGQPNQPQHF. The full variable domain, with the rest looked up from reference TRBV5-1 and TRBJ1-5, is KAGVTQTPRYLIKTRGQQVTLSCSPISGHRSVSWYQQTPGQGLQFLFEYFSETQRNKGNFPGRFSGRQFSNSRSEMNVSTLELGDSALYLCASSLGGQPNQPQHFGDGTRLSIL.

The chain employs TRBV28 and TRBJ2-3; 10 bases map to TRBD1. This CDR3 has 17 amino acids. J was trimmed by 2 bases and V by 4 bases; bases with no gene match: 9. CDR1 is MDHEN and CDR2 is SYDVKM in the germline V gene. The DNA of the CDR3 is TGTGCCAGCAGTTCTGCCGCGGGACAGGGGCTCACAGATACGCAGTATTTT. Its translation: CASSSAAGQGLTDTQYF.

The J gene is TRBJ1-2, the V gene TRBV19, with a weak D call TRBD1 (6 bases). This CDR3 has 15 amino acids. V was cut by 4 bases and J by 4 bases, with 16 bases left in between. CDR1 and CDR2 (germline): LNHDA, SQIVND (reference sequence). The CDR3 DNA reads TGTGCCAGTAGTAATACAGGGCTATCTCTCTATGGCTACACCTTC. Translating gives CASSNTGLSLYGYTF.

This clone was seen more than once but under ten times. The V call is TRBV15, the J call TRBJ1-4; D is ambiguous. In germline, CDR1 is LNHNV, CDR2 YYDKDF (reference sequence). Trimming removed 1 base from V and 8 bases from J, with 11 bases in between. The CDR3 totals 14 residues. In nucleotides, the CDR3 is TGTGCCACCAGCAGAGTCGAGAGAGGCGAAAAACTGTTTTTT. Its protein is CATSRVERGEKLFF.

The chain joins TRBV10-3 to TRBJ1-2, with 12 positions matching TRBD1. Trimming took 0 bases from V and 8 from J; bases not matched to a gene: 13. CDR1 is ENHRY, CDR2 SYGVKD, per germline. This CDR3 contains 18 residues. Here the CDR3 DNA reads TGTGCCATCAGTGAGTCGGGGGTCAGGGGACAGGGGGCGCCCGGCTACACCTTC. As protein: CAISESGVRGQGAPGYTF.

About this clone: The same CDR3 arises from other DNA sequences in this sample as well. The chain has TRBV3-1 (or the pseudogene TRBV3-2) and TRBJ1-5; TRBD1 might be the D (6 bases). Between the trimmed V and J ends, which lost 4 bases and 4 bases, there was a span of 8 bases. The germline CDR1 and CDR2 sequences are LGHDT and YNNKEL (reference sequence). The CDR3 runs to 13 residues. CDR3 nucleotides: TGTGCCAGCAGCCTTACAGGGAATCAGCCCCAGCATTTT. It yields the protein CASSLTGNQPQHF.

The chain couples TRBV7-8 to TRBJ2-3, with 13 bases matching TRBD2. The V and J ends lost 5 bases and 3 bases, in that order; junction bases with no gene match: 11. The germline gives CDR1 SGHVS, CDR2 FQNEAQ. This CDR3 contains 18 residues. CDR3 bases: TGTGCCAGCAGCCCGGAATGGACTAGCGGGGGCGTGACAGATACGCAGTATTTT. Translation gives CASSPEWTSGGVTDTQYF.

CDR3 in amino acids: CASSSGTGIYEQFF. The CDR3 DNA is TGTGCCAGCAGTTCCGGGACAGGGATTTATGAGCAGTTCTTC. The chain carries TRBV28 and TRBJ2-1, with 9 positions matching TRBD1. Germline CDR1 reads MDHEN; CDR2 reads SYDVKM. The CDR3 runs to 14 residues. The J segment lost 8 bases and the V segment lost 4 bases, leaving 6 bases of the junction unmatched.

This clone has more than one count but fewer than ten. The same CDR3 can be traced to other DNA sequences in this sample. J is TRBJ1-6 and V is TRBV2; D gene uncertain. The germline V gene encodes CDR1 SNHLY and CDR2 FYNNEI. V was shortened by 3 bases and J by 7 bases, with 4 bases between the two germline ends. The CDR3 covers 12 residues. The CDR3 loop reads CASSDRNSPLHF. CDR3 sequence (DNA): TGTGCCAGCAGTGACAGAAATTCACCCCTCCACTTT.

This clone showed up just a few times. This rearrangement joins TRBV7-8 to TRBJ2-1, with TRBD2 identical over 8 bases. With V trimmed by 5 bases and J by 9 bases, 9 bases remained unmatched. This CDR3 has 14 residues. Germline-derived CDR1 and CDR2 are SGHVS and FQNEAQ. As DNA, the CDR3 is TGTGCCAGCAGCGACCCTGACGGGGGGGGTGAGCAGTTCTTC. Residues: CASSDPDGGGEQFF.

This clone appeared once. This CDR3 is CASSYEREYSSQYF. In DNA, the CDR3 is TGTGCCAGCAGTTATGAGCGGGAGTACTCGTCCCAGTACTTC. The rearrangement uses TRBV6-5 and TRBJ2-5; 8 nucleotides agree with TRBD2. In germline, CDR1 is MNHEY, CDR2 SVGAGI. This CDR3 has 14 residues. With V trimmed by 3 bases and J by 9 bases, 9 bases remained unmatched.

This clone turned up a few times. The identical CDR3 is also encoded by other nucleotide sequences in the sample. The J gene is TRBJ2-7, the V gene TRBV6-6, with a tentative D call TRBD1 (5 bases). CDR1 is MNHNY and CDR2 is SVGAGI in the germline V gene (reference sequence). CDR3 length: 12 residues. V lost 4 bases, J lost 5 bases, and 9 bases lay in between. For the CDR3, the DNA is TGTGCCAGCAGTTCTCAGGGTAACGAGCAGTACTTC. Its translation: CASSSQGNEQYF.

J is TRBJ2-1 and V is TRBV7-2; TRBD2 matches at 11 bases. Trimming removed 10 bases from V and 8 bases from J; junction bases left unmatched: 10. Germline assignment: CDR1 SGHTA and CDR2 FQGNSA. This CDR3 spans 14 amino acids. Here the CDR3 reads CATALAGGPDEQFF. Here the CDR3 DNA reads TGTGCCACCGCCTTAGCGGGAGGGCCTGATGAGCAGTTCTTC.

V is TRBV14 and J is TRBJ2-5; D is perhaps TRBD2 (6 bases). The germline V gene encodes CDR1 SGHDN and CDR2 FVKESK. V shed 5 bases and J shed 5 bases, with 18 bases lying between them. The CDR3 has 15 residues. The CDR3 DNA follows: TGTGCCAGCAGCATACAAGCGGGCTTTGTGGAGACCCAGTACTTC. Residues: CASSIQAGFVETQYF.

The chain combines TRBV2 with TRBJ1-5; unclear D gene. The germline CDR1 and CDR2 sequences are SNHLY and FYNNEI. This CDR3 is built from 12 residues. Trimming shortened V by 5 bases and J by 7 bases, and 9 bases separated the two germline ends. DNA of the CDR3: TGTGCCAGCAGTATGGGAGGGCAGCCCCAGCATTTT. This translates into CASSMGGQPQHF.

The chain uses TRBV5-1 and TRBJ1-5; 9 nucleotides match TRBD1. The ends lost 4 bases at V and 11 bases at J; junction bases unmatched: 10. Germline loops: CDR1 SGHRS, CDR2 YFSETQ. The CDR3 covers 14 residues. CDR3 nucleotide sequence: TGCGCCAGCAGCCCCCGGGACAGGGAAGAATCCCAGCATTTT. Its protein is CASSPRDREESQHF.

This chain uses TRBV25-1 with TRBJ1-1, with 9 bases identical to TRBD1. V dropped 1 base and J dropped 6; count of bases not matched to a gene: 6. The germline gives CDR1 MGHDK, CDR2 SYGVNS. This CDR3 comprises 15 residues. The DNA for the CDR3 is TGTGCCAGCAGTGAATTTGGGACAGGGTCCTCTGAAGCTTTCTTT. Its translation is CASSEFGTGSSEAFF. The full variable domain, rest sourced from reference TRBV25-1 and TRBJ1-1, is EADIYQTPRYLVIGTGKKITLECSQTMGHDKMYWYQQDPGMELHLIHYSYGVNSTEKGDLSSESTVSRIRTEHFPLTLESARPSHTSQYLCASSEFGTGSSEAFFGQGTRLTVV.